The rows below give T cell receptor beta chains drawn from one sample of a study of shared clonotypes between healthy human individuals. The protocol was immunoSEQ multiplex PCR, while the TCRdb copy is restricted to in-frame clones and leaves out a portion. In the table there are 550,000 to 750,000 clones, around 92% of which are singletons. Sequencing was performed on naive CD8+ T cells sorted from blood. The receptors were gathered from a young man in good health. The CDR3 runs from the conserved cysteine through the conserved F or W. The D gene is left open where the match is weak. Some rows mark clone size as missing; the rest say once, few, many or name a class of expanded clone.

clone_size | d_call | j_call | v_call | cdr3_nt | cdr3_aa
. | TRBD1 | TRBJ2-7 | TRBV7-9 | TGTGCCAGCACCCCGGGTAGAGGGGACAGAGCCTACGAGCAGTACTTC | CASTPGRGDRAYEQYF
. | . | TRBJ2-7 | TRBV21-1 | TGTGCCAGCAGCAAACCGAAAAGGCGCAAGAACTACGAGCAGTACTTC | CASSKPKRRKNYEQYF
. | TRBD2 | TRBJ2-1 | TRBV29-1 | TGCAGCGTTGAAGAGATAGCGGGAGCTTACAATGAGCAGTTCTTC | CSVEEIAGAYNEQFF
. | . | TRBJ1-2 | TRBV6-5 | TGTGCCAGCAGTTATCAAGGGCTCATCTATGGCTACACCTTC | CASSYQGLIYGYTF
. | . | TRBJ2-7 | TRBV6-1 | TGTGCCAGCAGTGTATACTCGACTTACGAGCAGTACTTC | CASSVYSTYEQYF
. | . | TRBJ2-7 | TRBV5-8 | TGTGCCAGCAGCTTCGGGGTGAACTTGGGAGAGCAGTACTTC | CASSFGVNLGEQYF
many | . | TRBJ2-1 | TRBV4-2 | TGTGCCAGCAGCCGCAGTGGGGGGAACAATGAGCAGTTCTTC | CASSRSGGNNEQFF
. | TRBD2 | TRBJ2-3 | TRBV4-2 | TGTGCCAGCAGCCAAGATCCTAGCGGGAGAGTTTTAGGAGATACGCAGTATTTT | CASSQDPSGRVLGDTQYF
. | TRBD1 | TRBJ2-2 | TRBV27 | TGTGCCAGCAGTCCGCCAGGGGGAGATAATTTCGGGGAGCTGTTTTTT | CASSPPGGDNFGELFF
. | TRBD1 | TRBJ2-7 | TRBV19 | TGTGCCAGTAGGGACAGGGCTGACTCCTACGAGCAGTACTTC | CASRDRADSYEQYF
. | TRBD2 | TRBJ2-1 | TRBV29-1 | TGCAGCGTAGATGGACACTGGGGACTAGCGGCCCACAATGAGCAGTTCTTC | CSVDGHWGLAAHNEQFF
. | . | TRBJ2-1 | TRBV30 | TGTGCCTGGAGACGAGGAGAGGGAATTGAGCAGTTCTTC | CAWRRGEGIEQFF
. | TRBD1 | TRBJ1-2 | TRBV28 | TGTGCCAACCCTCCAGGGACAGGGAACTATGGCTACACCTTC | CANPPGTGNYGYTF
. | . | TRBJ2-7 | TRBV7-2 | TGTGCCAGCAGCTTAGGTTTAGGTGGGGGAGAGCAGTACTTC | CASSLGLGGGEQYF
. | . | TRBJ1-1 | TRBV29-1 | TGCAGCGCAAGGACGGTGAACACTGAAGCTTTCTTT | CSARTVNTEAFF
. | . | TRBJ2-2 | TRBV7-2 | TGTGCCAGCAGCTTAGTTATCGGAACAGGATTGAACACCGGGGAGCTGTTTTTT | CASSLVIGTGLNTGELFF
. | TRBD1 | TRBJ2-3 | TRBV5-4 | TGTGCCAGCAGCTCGACAGGGAAAATGGCAGATACGCAGTATTTT | CASSSTGKMADTQYF
. | . | TRBJ2-7 | TRBV20-1 | TGCAGTGCTTGGACAGCCGAGCAGTACTTC | CSAWTAEQYF
. | . | TRBJ2-7 | TRBV19 | TGTGCCAGTAGCCCGGGGACGGATAGCTCCTACGAGCAGTACTTC | CASSPGTDSSYEQYF
. | . | TRBJ1-3 | TRBV4-1 | TGCGCCAGCAGCCAAGAGGGTGGGGGTTTAAGAAACACCATATATTTT | CASSQEGGGLRNTIYF
. | . | TRBJ2-1 | TRBV4-1 | TGCGCCAGCAGCCAGATTTGGACCTCGGGCGATGAGCAGTTCTTC | CASSQIWTSGDEQFF
. | . | TRBJ1-5 | TRBV10-3 | TGTGCCATCAGTGGTGGGGGCTGGGAGCCCCAGCATTTT | CAISGGGWEPQHF
. | TRBD1 | TRBJ2-7 | TRBV5-5 | TGTGCCAGCAGCTTTACAGGGGACGCCTACGAGCAGTACTTC | CASSFTGDAYEQYF
. | . | TRBJ2-1 | TRBV13 | TGTGCCAGCAGCTTAGGACAGCACAATGAGCAGTTCTTC | CASSLGQHNEQFF
. | . | TRBJ2-1 | TRBV15 | TGTGCCACCAGCAGAGGAGTCTTAGCTAGTGCCTCTTACAATGAGCAGTTCTTC | CATSRGVLASASYNEQFF
. | TRBD1 | TRBJ1-5 | TRBV27 | TGTGCCAGCAGTTGGCAGGGGGCGGGCAATCAGCCCCAGCATTTT | CASSWQGAGNQPQHF
once | TRBD1 | TRBJ2-1 | TRBV19 | TGTGCCAGTAGTATAGGATACAGGGGTCGTGACAATGAGCAGTTCTTC | CASSIGYRGRDNEQFF